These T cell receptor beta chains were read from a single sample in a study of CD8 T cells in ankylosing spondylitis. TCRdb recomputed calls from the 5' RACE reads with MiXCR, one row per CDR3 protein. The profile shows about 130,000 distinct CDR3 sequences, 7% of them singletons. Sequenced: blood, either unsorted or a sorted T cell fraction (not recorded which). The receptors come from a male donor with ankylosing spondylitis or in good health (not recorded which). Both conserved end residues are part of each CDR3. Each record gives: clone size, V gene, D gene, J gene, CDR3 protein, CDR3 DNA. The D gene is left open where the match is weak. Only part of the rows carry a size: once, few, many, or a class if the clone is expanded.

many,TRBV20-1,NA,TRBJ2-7,CSAIGTSYEQYF,TGCAGTGCTATAGGGACCTCCTACGAGCAGTACTTC
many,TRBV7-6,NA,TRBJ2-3,CASSADGADTQYF,TGTGCCAGCAGCGCGGACGGTGCAGATACGCAGTATTTT
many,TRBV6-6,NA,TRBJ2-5,CASSYHVEETQYF,TGTGCCAGCAGTTACCACGTAGAAGAGACCCAGTACTTC
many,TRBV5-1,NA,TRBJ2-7,CASSFSSYEQYF,TGCGCCAGCAGCTTTTCATCCTACGAGCAGTACTTC
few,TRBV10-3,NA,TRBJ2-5,CAISERTVETQYF,TGTGCCATCAGTGAGCGGACTGTAGAGACCCAGTACTTC
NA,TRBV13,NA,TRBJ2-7,CASSPRALLYEQYF,TGTGCCAGCAGCCCTAGGGCACTTCTCTACGAGCAGTACTTC
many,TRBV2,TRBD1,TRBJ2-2,CASRGQAGELFF,TGTGCCAGCAGAGGACAGGCCGGGGAGCTGTTTTTT
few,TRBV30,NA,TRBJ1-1,CAWILFPRNTEAFF,TGTGCCTGGATTTTGTTTCCCCGAAACACTGAAGCTTTCTTT
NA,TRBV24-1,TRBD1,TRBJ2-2,CATSDNSGTGITGELFF,TGTGCCACCAGTGACAACTCCGGGACAGGGATCACCGGGGAGCTGTTTTTT
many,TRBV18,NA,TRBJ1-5,CASSPFRGQPQHF,TGTGCCAGCTCACCATTTCGGGGGCAGCCCCAGCATTTT
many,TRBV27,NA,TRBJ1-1,CASISVEAFF,TGTGCCAGCATATCTGTGGAAGCTTTCTTT
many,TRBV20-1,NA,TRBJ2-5,CSASRPGVQETQYF,TGCAGTGCTAGTCGGCCCGGGGTTCAAGAGACCCAGTACTTC
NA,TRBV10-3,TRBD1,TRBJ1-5,CAISEGQINQPQHF,TGTGCCATCAGCGAGGGACAGATCAATCAGCCCCAGCATTTT
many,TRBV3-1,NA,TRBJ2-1,CASSQETLSWEQFF,TGTGCCAGCAGCCAAGAAACTTTATCGTGGGAGCAGTTCTTC
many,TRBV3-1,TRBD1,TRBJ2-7,CASSQEWDRAYEQYF,TGTGCCAGCAGCCAAGAATGGGACAGGGCCTACGAGCAGTACTTC
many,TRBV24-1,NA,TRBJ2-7,CATSGSGPKQYF,TGTGCCACCAGTGGTAGTGGCCCGAAGCAGTACTTC
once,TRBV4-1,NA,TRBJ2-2,CASSQVEVLFTGELFF,TGCGCCAGCAGCCAAGTAGAGGTCCTCTTCACCGGGGAGCTGTTTTTT
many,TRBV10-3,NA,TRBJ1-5,CAISAGGADVHQPQHF,TGTGCCATCAGTGCGGGGGGGGCCGATGTGCATCAGCCCCAGCATTTT
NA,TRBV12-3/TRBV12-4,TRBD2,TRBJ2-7,CASSLYGTSGGMYEQYF,TGTGCCAGCAGCCTTTACGGGACTAGCGGGGGCATGTACGAGCAGTACTTC
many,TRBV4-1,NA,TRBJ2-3,CASSQVTDTQYF,TGCGCCAGCAGCCAAGTCACAGATACGCAGTATTTT
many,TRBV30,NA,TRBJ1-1,CAWSVANTEAFF,TGTGCCTGGAGTGTGGCGAACACTGAAGCTTTCTTT
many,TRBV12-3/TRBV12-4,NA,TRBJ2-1,CASIERWSSHEQFF,TGTGCCAGCATCGAACGATGGAGTTCCCATGAGCAGTTCTTC